This T cell receptor (beta chain) was observed in a study of spatial heterogeneity in lung cancer. Each TCR cDNA molecule carried a unique molecular identifier. A single record per CDR3 protein comes from TCRdb applying MiXCR to the 5' RACE reads. The sample shows over a thousand distinct CDR3 sequences, about half of them seen only once. Sample time point: sample taken at primary tumor resection. Sequencing was performed on whole RNA extracted from tumor and nontumor lung tissue, or from frozen PBMC, and the material was left unsorted. This clonotype is large by share. Trimming cost V 4 bases and J 5 bases, with 14 bases left between them. CDR3 length: 14 residues. The germline V gene encodes CDR1 LGHNA and CDR2 YSLEER.

This specimen consisted of PBMCs, obtained at surgery. This sequence was found in a female donor with early-stage non-small cell lung cancer. The chain has TRBV4-3 and TRBJ2-5; D uncertain. CDR3 nucleotide sequence: TGCGCCAGCAGCCTCGTCAGTGGGATTGAGACCCAGTACTTC. It specifies CASSLVSGIETQYF.